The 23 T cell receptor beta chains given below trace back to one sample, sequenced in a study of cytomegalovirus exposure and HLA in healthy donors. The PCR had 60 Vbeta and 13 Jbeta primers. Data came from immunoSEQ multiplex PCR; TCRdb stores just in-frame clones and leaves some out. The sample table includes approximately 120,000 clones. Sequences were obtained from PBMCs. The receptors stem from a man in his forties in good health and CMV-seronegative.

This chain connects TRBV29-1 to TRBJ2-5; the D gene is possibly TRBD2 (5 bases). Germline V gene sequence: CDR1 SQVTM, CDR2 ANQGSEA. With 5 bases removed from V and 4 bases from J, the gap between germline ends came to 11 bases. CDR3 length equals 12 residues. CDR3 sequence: CSVHGGGETQYF. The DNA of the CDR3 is TGCAGCGTTCACGGAGGCGGAGAGACCCAGTACTTC.

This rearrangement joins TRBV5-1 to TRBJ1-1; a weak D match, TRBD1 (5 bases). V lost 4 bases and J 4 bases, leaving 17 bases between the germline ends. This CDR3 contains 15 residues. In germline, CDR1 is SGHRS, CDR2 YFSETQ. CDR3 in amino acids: CASSTGRAGGTEAFF. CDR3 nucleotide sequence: TGCGCCAGCAGCACGGGACGGGCCGGGGGCACTGAAGCTTTCTTT.

The CDR3 sequence is CASSPDRETQYF. The CDR3 DNA is TGCGCCAGCAGCCCGGACAGGGAGACCCAGTACTTC. This chain uses TRBV10-2 with TRBJ2-5; TRBD1 agrees at 7 bases. The V and J ends lost 6 bases and 5 bases, in that order; junction bases with no gene match: 3. The germline gives CDR1 WSHSY, CDR2 SAAADI. This CDR3 region has 12 residues.

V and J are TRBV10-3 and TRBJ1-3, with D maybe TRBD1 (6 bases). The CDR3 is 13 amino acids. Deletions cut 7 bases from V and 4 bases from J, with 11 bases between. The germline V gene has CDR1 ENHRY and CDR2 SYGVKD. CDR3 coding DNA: TGTGCCATCACCCTGGGACAAGGAAACACCATATATTTT. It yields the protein CAITLGQGNTIYF.

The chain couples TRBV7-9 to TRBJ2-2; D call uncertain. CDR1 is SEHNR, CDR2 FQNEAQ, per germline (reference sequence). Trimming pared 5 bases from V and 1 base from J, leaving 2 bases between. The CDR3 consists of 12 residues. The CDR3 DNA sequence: TGTGCCAGCAGCCGGAACACCGGGGAGCTGTTTTTT. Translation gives CASSRNTGELFF.

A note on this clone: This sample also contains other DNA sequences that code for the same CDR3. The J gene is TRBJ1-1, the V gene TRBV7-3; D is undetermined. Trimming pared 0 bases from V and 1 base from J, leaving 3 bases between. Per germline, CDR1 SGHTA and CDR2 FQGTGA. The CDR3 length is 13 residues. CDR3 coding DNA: TGTGCCAGCAGCTTAACCGGGAACACTGAAGCTTTCTTT. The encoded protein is CASSLTGNTEAFF.

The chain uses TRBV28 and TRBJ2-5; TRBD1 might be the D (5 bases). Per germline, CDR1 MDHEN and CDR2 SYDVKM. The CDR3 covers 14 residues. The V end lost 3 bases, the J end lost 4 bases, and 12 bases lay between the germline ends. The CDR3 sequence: CASSFTQGRETQYF. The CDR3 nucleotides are TGTGCCAGCAGTTTTACGCAGGGTAGAGAGACCCAGTACTTC.

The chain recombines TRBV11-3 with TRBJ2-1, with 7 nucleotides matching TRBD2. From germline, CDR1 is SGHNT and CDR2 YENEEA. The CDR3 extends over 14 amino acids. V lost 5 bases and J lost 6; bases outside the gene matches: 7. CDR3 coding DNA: TGTGCCAGCAGCCCACGGGCGGGAGTCAATGAGCAGTTCTTC. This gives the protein CASSPRAGVNEQFF.

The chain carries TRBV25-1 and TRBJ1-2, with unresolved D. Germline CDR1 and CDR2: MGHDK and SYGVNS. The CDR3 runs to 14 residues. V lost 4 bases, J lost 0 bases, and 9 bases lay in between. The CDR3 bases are TGTGCCAGCAGTGCCGCGAAGTCTAACTATGGCTACACCTTC. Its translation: CASSAAKSNYGYTF.

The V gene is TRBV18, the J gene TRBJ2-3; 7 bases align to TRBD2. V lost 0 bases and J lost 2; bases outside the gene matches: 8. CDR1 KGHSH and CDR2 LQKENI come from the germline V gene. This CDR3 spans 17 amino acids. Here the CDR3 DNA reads TGTGCCAGCTCACCACCGTTAGCTAGCGGCAACACAGATACGCAGTATTTT. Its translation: CASSPPLASGNTDTQYF.

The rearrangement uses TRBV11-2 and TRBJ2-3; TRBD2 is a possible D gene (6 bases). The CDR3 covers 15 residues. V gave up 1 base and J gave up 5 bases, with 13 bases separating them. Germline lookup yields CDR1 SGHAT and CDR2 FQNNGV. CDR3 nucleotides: TGTGCCAGCAGCTTAGCGGGAGAGGGGCTAGATACGCAGTATTTT. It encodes CASSLAGEGLDTQYF.

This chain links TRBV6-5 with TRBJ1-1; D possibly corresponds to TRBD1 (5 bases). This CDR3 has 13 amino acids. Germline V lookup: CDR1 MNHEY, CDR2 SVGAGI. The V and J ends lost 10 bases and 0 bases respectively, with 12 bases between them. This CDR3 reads CATTPGLNTEAFF. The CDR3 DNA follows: TGTGCCACGACCCCAGGGTTGAACACTGAAGCTTTCTTT.

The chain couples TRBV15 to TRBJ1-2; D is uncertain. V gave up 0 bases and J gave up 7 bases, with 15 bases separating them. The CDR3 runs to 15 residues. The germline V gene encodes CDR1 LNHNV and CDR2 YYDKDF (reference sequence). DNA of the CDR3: TGTGCCACCAGCAGAGATGGGAGGGAAATGGGTGGCTACACCTTC. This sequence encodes CATSRDGREMGGYTF. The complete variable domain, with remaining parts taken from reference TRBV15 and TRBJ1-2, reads DAMVIQNPRYQVTQFGKPVTLSCSQTLNHNVMYWYQQKSSQAPKLLFHYYDKDFNNEADTPDNFQSRRPNTSFCFLDIRSPGLGDTAMYLCATSRDGREMGGYTFGSGTRLTVV.

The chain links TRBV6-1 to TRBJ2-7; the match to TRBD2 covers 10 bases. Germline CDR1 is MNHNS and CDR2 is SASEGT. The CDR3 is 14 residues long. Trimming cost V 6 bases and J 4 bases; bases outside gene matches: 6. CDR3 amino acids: CASSRSGRGYEQYF. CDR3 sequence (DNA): TGTGCCAGCAGCCGAAGCGGGAGGGGGTACGAGCAGTACTTC.

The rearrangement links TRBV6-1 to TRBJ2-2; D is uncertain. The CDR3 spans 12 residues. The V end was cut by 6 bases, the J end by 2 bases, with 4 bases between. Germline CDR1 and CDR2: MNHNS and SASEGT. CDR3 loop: CASRRNTGELFF. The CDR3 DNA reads TGTGCCAGCAGGAGAAACACCGGGGAGCTGTTTTTT.

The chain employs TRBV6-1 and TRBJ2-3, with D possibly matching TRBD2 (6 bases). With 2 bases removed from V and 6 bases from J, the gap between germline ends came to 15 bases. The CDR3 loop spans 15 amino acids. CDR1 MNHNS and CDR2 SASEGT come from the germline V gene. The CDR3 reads CASSESAGRWDTQYF. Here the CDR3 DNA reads TGTGCCAGCAGTGAAAGTGCAGGGAGGTGGGATACGCAGTATTTT.

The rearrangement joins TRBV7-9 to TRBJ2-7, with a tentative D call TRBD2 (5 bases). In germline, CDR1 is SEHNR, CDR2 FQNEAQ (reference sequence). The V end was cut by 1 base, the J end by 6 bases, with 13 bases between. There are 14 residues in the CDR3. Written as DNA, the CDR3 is TGTGCCAGCAGCTTAGGGCTAGCATGGGGCGAGCAGTACTTC. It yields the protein CASSLGLAWGEQYF.

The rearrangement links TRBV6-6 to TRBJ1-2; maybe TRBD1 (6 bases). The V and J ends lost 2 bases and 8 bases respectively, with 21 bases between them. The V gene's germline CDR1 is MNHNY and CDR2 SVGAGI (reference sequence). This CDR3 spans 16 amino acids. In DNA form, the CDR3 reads TGTGCCAGCAGTTACACACGCGGACAGAAGATAGGCGGCTACACCTTC. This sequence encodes CASSYTRGQKIGGYTF.

The CDR3 reads CASSQDGLVEQFF. The CDR3 DNA follows: TGTGCCAGCAGCCAGGATGGACTGGTAGAGCAGTTCTTC. V usage is TRBV4-2 and J usage is TRBJ2-1; D is possibly TRBD2 (5 bases). The V gene lost 3 bases and the J gene lost 10 bases, with 13 bases spanning the gap. This CDR3 region has 13 residues. Germline CDR1 is LGHNA and CDR2 is YNFKEQ.

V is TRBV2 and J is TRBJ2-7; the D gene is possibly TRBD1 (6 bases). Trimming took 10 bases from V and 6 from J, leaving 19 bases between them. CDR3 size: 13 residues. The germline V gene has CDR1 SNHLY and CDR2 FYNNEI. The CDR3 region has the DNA TGTGCCACCGTGGAAGAAACAGGGTTCGAGCAGTACTTC. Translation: CATVEETGFEQYF.

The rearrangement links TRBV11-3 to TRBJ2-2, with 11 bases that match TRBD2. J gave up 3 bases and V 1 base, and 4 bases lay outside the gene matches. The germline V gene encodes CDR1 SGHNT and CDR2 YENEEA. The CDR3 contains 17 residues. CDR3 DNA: TGTGCCAGCAGCTTAGTAGCGGGAGGGCCCCACACCGGGGAGCTGTTTTTT. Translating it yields CASSLVAGGPHTGELFF. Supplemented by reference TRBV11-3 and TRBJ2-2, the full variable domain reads EAGVVQSPRYKIIEKKQPVAFWCNPISGHNTLYWYLQNLGQGPELLIRYENEEAVDDSQLPKDRFSAERLKGVDSTLKIQPAELGDSAVYLCASSLVAGGPHTGELFFGEGSRLTVL.

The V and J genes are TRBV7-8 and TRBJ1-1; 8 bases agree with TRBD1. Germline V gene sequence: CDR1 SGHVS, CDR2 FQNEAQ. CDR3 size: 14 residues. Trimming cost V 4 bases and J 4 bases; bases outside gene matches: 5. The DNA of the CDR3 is TGTGCCAGCAGCTACAGGGGGGGAGGCACTGAAGCTTTCTTT. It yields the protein CASSYRGGGTEAFF.

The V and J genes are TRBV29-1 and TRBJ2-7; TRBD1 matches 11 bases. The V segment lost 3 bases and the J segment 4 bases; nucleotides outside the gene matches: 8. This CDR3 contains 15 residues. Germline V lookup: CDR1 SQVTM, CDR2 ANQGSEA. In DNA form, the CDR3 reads TGCAGCGTTGACACTCGGGACAGGGGGGGGTACGAGCAGTACTTC. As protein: CSVDTRDRGGYEQYF.